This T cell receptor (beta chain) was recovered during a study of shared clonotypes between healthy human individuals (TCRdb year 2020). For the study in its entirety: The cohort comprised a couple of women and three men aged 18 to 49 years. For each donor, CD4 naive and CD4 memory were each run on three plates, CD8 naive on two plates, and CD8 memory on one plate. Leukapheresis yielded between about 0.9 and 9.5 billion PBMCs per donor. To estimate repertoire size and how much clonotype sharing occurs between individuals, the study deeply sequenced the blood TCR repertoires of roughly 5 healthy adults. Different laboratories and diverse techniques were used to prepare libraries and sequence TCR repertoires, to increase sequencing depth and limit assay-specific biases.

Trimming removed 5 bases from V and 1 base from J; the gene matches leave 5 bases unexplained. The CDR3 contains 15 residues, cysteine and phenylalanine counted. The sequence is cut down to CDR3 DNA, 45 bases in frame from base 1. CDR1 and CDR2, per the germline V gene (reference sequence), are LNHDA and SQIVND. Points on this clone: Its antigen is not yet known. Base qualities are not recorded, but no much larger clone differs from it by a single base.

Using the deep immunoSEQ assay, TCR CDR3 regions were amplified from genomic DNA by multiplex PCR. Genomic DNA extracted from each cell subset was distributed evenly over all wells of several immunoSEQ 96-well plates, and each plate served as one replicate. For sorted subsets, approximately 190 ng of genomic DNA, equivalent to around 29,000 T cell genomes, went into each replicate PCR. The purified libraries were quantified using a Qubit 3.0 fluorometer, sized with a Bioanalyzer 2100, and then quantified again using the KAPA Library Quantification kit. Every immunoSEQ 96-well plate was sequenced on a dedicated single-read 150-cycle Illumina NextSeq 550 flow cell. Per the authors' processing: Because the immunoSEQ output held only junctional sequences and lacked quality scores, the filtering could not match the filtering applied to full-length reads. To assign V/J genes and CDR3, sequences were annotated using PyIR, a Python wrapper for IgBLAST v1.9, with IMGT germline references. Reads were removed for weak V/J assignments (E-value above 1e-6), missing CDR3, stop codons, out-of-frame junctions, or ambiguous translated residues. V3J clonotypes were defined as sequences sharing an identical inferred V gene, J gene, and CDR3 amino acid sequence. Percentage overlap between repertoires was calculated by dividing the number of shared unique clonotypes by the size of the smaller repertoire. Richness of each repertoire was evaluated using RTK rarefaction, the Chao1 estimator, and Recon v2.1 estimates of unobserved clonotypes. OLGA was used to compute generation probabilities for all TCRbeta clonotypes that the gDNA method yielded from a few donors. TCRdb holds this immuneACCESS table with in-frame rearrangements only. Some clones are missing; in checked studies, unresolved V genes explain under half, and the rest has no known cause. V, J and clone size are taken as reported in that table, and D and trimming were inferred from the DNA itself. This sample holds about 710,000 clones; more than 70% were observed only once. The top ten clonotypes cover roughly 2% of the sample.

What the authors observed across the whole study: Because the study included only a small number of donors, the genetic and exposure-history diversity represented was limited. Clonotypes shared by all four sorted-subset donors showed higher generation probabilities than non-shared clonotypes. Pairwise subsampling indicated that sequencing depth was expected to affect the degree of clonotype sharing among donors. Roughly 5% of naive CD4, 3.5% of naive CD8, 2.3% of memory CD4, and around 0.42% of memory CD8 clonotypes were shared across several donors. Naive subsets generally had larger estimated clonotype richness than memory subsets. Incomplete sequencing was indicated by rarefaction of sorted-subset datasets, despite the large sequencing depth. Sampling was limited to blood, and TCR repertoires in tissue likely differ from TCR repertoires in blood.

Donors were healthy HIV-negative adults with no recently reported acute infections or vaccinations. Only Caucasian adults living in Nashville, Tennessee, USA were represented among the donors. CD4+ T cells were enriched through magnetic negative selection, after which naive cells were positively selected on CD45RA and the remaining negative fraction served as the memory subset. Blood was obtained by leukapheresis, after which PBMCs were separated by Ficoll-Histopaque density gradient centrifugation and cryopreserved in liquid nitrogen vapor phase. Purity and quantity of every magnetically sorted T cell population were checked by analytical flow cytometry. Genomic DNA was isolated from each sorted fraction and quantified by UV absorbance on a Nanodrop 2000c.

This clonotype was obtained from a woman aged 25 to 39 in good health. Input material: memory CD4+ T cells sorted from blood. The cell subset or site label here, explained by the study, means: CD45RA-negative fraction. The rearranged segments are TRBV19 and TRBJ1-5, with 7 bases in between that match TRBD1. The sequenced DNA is TGTGCCAGTAGTGAGACAGGGATGAGCAATCAGCCCCAGCATTTT. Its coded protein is CASSETGMSNQPQHF.